This entry describes one T cell receptor beta chain. Its cognate antigen is unknown. This record comes from a study of identical twins. TCRdb reprocessed the 5' RACE reads via MiXCR and lists one record per CDR3 protein. This table has 700,000 or so distinct CDR3 sequences, around 20% appearing once. Study-level points and caveats: Twin sharing of out-of-frame TCR alpha was underestimated by models in monozygotic pairs. Conclusions came from cross-sectional statistical analysis, not from following the same donors.

These records were also assigned to another study, of T cells expressing NK-cell markers. In that study: Sequencing covered eight donors, seven HCMV-seropositive and one seronegative. The study found these clonotypes also leading the CD3+CD56-NKG2C+ fraction in several donors.

The receptor was isolated from a woman between 18 and 29 years old in good health. The sequencing input was PBMCs.

CDR3 protein: CASSPYATGTGKETQYF. The CDR3 nucleotides are TGTGCCAGCAGCCCCTACGCCACCGGGACAGGGAAGGAGACCCAGTACTTC. The J gene is TRBJ2-5, the V gene TRBV7-9, with TRBD1 matching over 9 bases. CDR3 length: 17 amino acids. The J segment lost 5 bases and the V segment lost 5 bases, leaving 15 bases of the junction unmatched. CDR1 is SEHNR and CDR2 is FQNEAQ in the germline V gene (reference sequence).